This section outlines one TCR beta chain sequence together with its context. Its cognate antigen is unknown. Profiled with immunoSEQ multiplex PCR; TCRdb holds only in-frame clones, not every one. The top ten hold under 2% of the sample, which has about 150,000 clones, over 85% seen once. This entry belongs to a study of T cell responses to AZD1222 COVID-19 vaccine. Study-wide results and limits: Spike was spanned by vaccine-associated CD4 TCRs, with dominance at 160-218 and 743-854.

Recipients boosted at about 4 weeks or about 12 weeks are pooled. Source: peripheral blood, taken 28 days after the second AZD1222 dose. This TCR was recovered from an adult who received the AZD1222 COVID-19 vaccine.

Here the CDR3 reads CASSPSLAQRRGPDTQYF. The CDR3 DNA is TGTGCCAGCTCACCATCGCTAGCACAGCGCCGCGGCCCAGATACGCAGTATTTT. The V gene is TRBV18, the J gene TRBJ2-3; TRBD2 might be the D (5 bases). Trimming removed 2 bases at V and 4 bases at J, with 22 bases between. This CDR3 region has 18 residues. Germline V CDR1 and CDR2: KGHSH, LQKENI.